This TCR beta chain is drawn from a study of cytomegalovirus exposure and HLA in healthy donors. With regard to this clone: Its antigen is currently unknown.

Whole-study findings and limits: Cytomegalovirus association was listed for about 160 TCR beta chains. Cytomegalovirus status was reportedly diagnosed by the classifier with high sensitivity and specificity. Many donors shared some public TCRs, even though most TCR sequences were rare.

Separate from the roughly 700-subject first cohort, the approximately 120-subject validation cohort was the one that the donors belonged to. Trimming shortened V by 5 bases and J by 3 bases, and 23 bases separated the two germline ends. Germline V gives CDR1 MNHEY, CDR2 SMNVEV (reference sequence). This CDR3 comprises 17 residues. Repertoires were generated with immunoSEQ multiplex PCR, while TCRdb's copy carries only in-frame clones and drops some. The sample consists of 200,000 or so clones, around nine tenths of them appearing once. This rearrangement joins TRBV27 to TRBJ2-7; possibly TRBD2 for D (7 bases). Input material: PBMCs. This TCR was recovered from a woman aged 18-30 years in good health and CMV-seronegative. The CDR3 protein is CASSLNGGAGPFYEQYF. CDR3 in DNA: TGTGCCAGCAGTCTAAATGGGGGGGCAGGGCCGTTCTACGAGCAGTACTTC.